This is a list of T cell receptor beta chains from one sample in a study of T cell repertoires in cytomegalovirus infection. Via MiXCR, TCRdb re-called the reads, giving one row per CDR3 protein. The sample consists of roughly 350,000 distinct CDR3 sequences, about 35% of them appearing once. Antigens of these TCRs are unknown. Source: cultured PBMCs, taken from culture after CMV antigen stimulation. The origin of the receptors is a human donor in good health (CMV status not recorded). Some clones in this sample may be carry-over from other donors' samples. Each CDR3 is given with its conserved first and last residue. The D gene is left open where the match is weak. Clone sizes are given selectively: once, few, many, or a class where the clone is expanded.

v_gene	abundance	j_gene	d_gene	CDR3nt	CDR3aa
TRBV2	.	TRBJ2-1	.	TGTGCCAGCAGTGAACTGGGCCGGACCAACAATGAGCAGTTCTTC	CASSELGRTNNEQFF
TRBV12-3/TRBV12-4	few	TRBJ1-6	.	TGTGCCAGCAGTCTCACAGGGCGGTCACCCCTCCACTTT	CASSLTGRSPLHF
TRBV5-8	.	TRBJ2-1	.	TGTGCCAGCAGCTTCGACCATACCTACAATGAGCAGTTCTTC	CASSFDHTYNEQFF
TRBV20-1	.	TRBJ1-2	TRBD1	TGCAGTGCTGGAGGACAGGAAAGTTCCTATGGCTACACCTTC	CSAGGQESSYGYTF
TRBV4-3	.	TRBJ2-1	.	TGCGCCAGCAGCCAAGATATCAGCAGAGAGAATGAGCAGTTCTTC	CASSQDISRENEQFF
TRBV6-6	few	TRBJ1-2	.	TGTGCCAGCAGCTGGGGGTTCAGGGGAGGTAACGTCTATGGCTACACCTTC	CASSWGFRGGNVYGYTF
TRBV6-5	.	TRBJ1-2	.	TGTGCCAGCAGTTACTCGAGTCCGTCGGCATATGGCTACACCTTC	CASSYSSPSAYGYTF
TRBV28	few	TRBJ2-7	TRBD2	TGTGCCAGCAGTTCCGGGCTACTAGCGGGAGTTCAGGGCGAGCAGTACTTC	CASSSGLLAGVQGEQYF
TRBV3-1	.	TRBJ2-3	TRBD2	TGTGCCAGCAGCCTTAGGACTAGCGGGAGGCGGGCAGATACGCAGTATTTT	CASSLRTSGRRADTQYF
TRBV10-3	.	TRBJ2-2	TRBD1	TGTGCCATCAGTGGACCCCCGGACAGGGCGAACACCGGGGAGCTGTTTTTT	CAISGPPDRANTGELFF
TRBV11-2	few	TRBJ2-1	.	TGTGCCAGCAGAAGGACTGAGTCCTACAATGAGCAGTTCTTC	CASRRTESYNEQFF
TRBV5-1	.	TRBJ2-5	TRBD2	TGCGCCAGCAGCAAAGCGGGAGGACTCCAAGAGACCCAGTACTTC	CASSKAGGLQETQYF
TRBV27	.	TRBJ2-3	.	TGTGCCAGCCTAAAGGGAGCCGATAGCACAGATACGCAGTATTTT	CASLKGADSTDTQYF
TRBV4-2	.	TRBJ2-7	.	TGTGCCAGCAGCCAAGGAAAAGGGTTGTACTTC	CASSQGKGLYF
TRBV7-8	few	TRBJ2-7	.	TGTGCCAGCAGCTTACAGGGGAGCCTAGCCTACGAGCAGTACTTC	CASSLQGSLAYEQYF
TRBV15	.	TRBJ2-1	TRBD2	TGTGCCACCACTAGCGGGAGTCTCAATGAGCAGTTCTTC	CATTSGSLNEQFF
TRBV5-1	.	TRBJ1-4	.	TGCGCCAGCAGCTTGGAAGGGGCTCAACCCTCCGAAAAACTGTTTTTT	CASSLEGAQPSEKLFF
TRBV20-1	.	TRBJ1-3	TRBD1	TGCAGTGCTAGAGTGGACAGGTCTGGAAACACCATATATTTT	CSARVDRSGNTIYF
TRBV7-2	.	TRBJ2-7	TRBD2	TGTGCCAGCAGCTTGGGGCCCCTAGCGGGAGGGTCCTACGAGCAGTACTTC	CASSLGPLAGGSYEQYF
TRBV12-3/TRBV12-4	.	TRBJ1-2	.	TGTGCCAGCAGTTTGGGGTGGGGCTACACCTTC	CASSLGWGYTF
TRBV7-2	.	TRBJ1-6	.	TGTGCCAGCAGCTGGGGATCAAATAATTCACCCCTCCACTTT	CASSWGSNNSPLHF
TRBV6-5	.	TRBJ1-5	TRBD1	TGTGCCAGCAGGGGACAGGGGATTTATCAGCCCCAGCATTTT	CASRGQGIYQPQHF
TRBV5-4	.	TRBJ2-2	TRBD1	TGTGCCAGCAGCTTGGCCCGTTCAAGACAGGGGGCCGGGGAGCTGTTTTTT	CASSLARSRQGAGELFF
TRBV29-1	.	TRBJ2-1	.	TGCAGCTCTGCCACCCCGACAGGCAATGAGCAGTTCTTC	CSSATPTGNEQFF
TRBV11-2	.	TRBJ2-1	.	TGTGCCAGCAGCCGACCCGGGGGCGGGAATGAGCAGTTCTTC	CASSRPGGGNEQFF
TRBV5-1	.	TRBJ2-1	TRBD2	TGCGCCAGCAGACCAGGACTAGCGGGGTATGTGCCGTGGAATGAGCAGTTCTTC	CASRPGLAGYVPWNEQFF
TRBV7-2	many	TRBJ2-5	TRBD2	TGTGCCAGCAGTACTACACGACTAGCGGGGCGACAAGAGACCCAGTACTTC	CASSTTRLAGRQETQYF
TRBV25-1	.	TRBJ1-3	TRBD1	TGTGCCAGCAGCTTAGTCGGGGACAGCCTCGGAAACACCATATATTTT	CASSLVGDSLGNTIYF
TRBV7-8	.	TRBJ2-1	.	TGTGCCAGCAGCTTAGCGCCCCCGGGACATCGAAACTACAATGAGCAGTTCTTC	CASSLAPPGHRNYNEQFF
TRBV10-3	few	TRBJ2-3	.	TGTGCCACCGCCACCCAGGATACGCAGTATTTT	CATATQDTQYF
TRBV7-3	.	TRBJ2-7	.	TGTGCCAGCAGCCACAGGGCCTACGAGCAGTACTTC	CASSHRAYEQYF